This T cell receptor (beta chain) was sequenced during a study of sequential checkpoint blockade in melanoma. About the research overall: Randomization was 1:1 between first-line nivolumab→ipilimumab and ipilimumab→nivolumab. Both treatment sequences were followed by maintenance nivolumab.

The length of the CDR3 is 15 residues. V shed 5 bases and J 6 bases; nucleotides not matched to a gene: 8. CDR1 and CDR2 from the germline V gene are SEHNR and FQNEAQ (reference sequence). Treatment reported: randomized to nivolumab then ipilimumab (arm A) or the reverse (arm B). DNA-damaging chemotherapy had not been given to any patient beforehand. PBMC sorting kept live CD3+CD8+ cells without CD19 or CD56. The repertoire was sequenced with immunoSEQ multiplex PCR; TCRdb's copy has only in-frame clones and lacks some. The data show approximately 10,000 clones, more than 70% seen once. This clone was seen a few times.

The specimen comprised CD8+ T cells sorted from blood (inferred from file names), sampled from a patient given nivolumab and ipilimumab in sequence. The V call is TRBV7-9, the J call TRBJ1-2; 11 positions match TRBD1. The TCR was taken from a human donor with melanoma. CDR3 residues: CASSPGQGARNGYTF. The CDR3 nucleotides read TGTGCCAGCAGCCCAGGACAGGGGGCGCGTAATGGCTACACCTTC.